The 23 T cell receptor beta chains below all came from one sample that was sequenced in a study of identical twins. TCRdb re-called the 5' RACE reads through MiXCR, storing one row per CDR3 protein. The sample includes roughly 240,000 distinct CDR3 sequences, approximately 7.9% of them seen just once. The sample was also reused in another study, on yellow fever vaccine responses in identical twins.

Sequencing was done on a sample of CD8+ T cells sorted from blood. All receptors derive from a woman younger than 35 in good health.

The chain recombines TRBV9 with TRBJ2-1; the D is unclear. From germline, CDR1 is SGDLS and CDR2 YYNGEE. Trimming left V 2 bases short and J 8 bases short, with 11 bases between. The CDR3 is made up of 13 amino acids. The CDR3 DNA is TGTGCCAGCAGCGTTTCAGTTGGAGATGAGCAGTTCTTC. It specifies CASSVSVGDEQFF.

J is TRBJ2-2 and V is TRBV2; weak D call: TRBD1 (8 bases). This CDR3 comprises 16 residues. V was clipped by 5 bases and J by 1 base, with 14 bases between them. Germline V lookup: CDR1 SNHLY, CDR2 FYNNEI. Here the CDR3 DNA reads TGTGCCAGCAGTAACAGCGGGACAGGGAACACCGGGGAGCTGTTTTTT. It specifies CASSNSGTGNTGELFF.

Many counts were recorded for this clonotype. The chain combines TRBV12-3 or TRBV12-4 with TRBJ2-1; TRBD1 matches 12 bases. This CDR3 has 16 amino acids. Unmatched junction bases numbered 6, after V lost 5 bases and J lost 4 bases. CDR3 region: CASSPRDRGRYNEQFF. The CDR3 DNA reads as TGTGCCAGCAGTCCGAGGGACAGGGGGCGATACAATGAGCAGTTCTTC.

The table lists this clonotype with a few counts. The CDR3, as DNA: TGCAGCGTTGATGGGGAAAAAGCTTTCTTT. Residues: CSVDGEKAFF. This sequence joins TRBV29-1 and TRBJ1-1; D uncertain. Germline V CDR1 and CDR2: SQVTM, ANQGSEA. V dropped 3 bases and J dropped 9 bases, with 8 bases sitting between them. The CDR3 length is 10 residues.

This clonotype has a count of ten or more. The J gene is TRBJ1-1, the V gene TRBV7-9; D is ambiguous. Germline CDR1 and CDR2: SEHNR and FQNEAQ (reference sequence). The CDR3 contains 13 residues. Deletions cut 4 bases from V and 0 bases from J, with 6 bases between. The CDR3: CASSSRMNTEAFF. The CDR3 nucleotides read TGTGCCAGCAGCTCCCGTATGAACACTGAAGCTTTCTTT.

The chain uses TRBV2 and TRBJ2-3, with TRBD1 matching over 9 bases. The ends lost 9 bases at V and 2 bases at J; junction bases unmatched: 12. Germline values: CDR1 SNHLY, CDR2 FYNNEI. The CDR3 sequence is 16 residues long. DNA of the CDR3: TGTGCCAGAGTCCTCCTCCGGGACAGGGACACAGATACGCAGTATTTT. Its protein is CARVLLRDRDTDTQYF.

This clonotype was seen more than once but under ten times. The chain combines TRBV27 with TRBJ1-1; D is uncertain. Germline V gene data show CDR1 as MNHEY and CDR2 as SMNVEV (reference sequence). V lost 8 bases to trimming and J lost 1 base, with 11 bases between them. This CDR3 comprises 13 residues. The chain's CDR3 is CASGVGWNTEAFF. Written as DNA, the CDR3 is TGTGCCAGCGGAGTAGGCTGGAACACTGAAGCTTTCTTT.

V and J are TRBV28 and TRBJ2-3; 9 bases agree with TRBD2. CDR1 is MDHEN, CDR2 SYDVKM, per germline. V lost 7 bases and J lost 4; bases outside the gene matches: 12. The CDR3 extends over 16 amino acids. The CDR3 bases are TGTGCCAGCACCCCGCGGGGCGGGGGGGCCGCAGATACGCAGTATTTT. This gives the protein CASTPRGGGAADTQYF.

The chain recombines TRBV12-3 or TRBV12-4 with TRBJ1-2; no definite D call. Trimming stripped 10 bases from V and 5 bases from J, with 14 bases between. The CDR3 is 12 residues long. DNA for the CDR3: TGTGCCACAGGCGGGTTAGGGTATGGCTACACCTTC. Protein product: CATGGLGYGYTF.

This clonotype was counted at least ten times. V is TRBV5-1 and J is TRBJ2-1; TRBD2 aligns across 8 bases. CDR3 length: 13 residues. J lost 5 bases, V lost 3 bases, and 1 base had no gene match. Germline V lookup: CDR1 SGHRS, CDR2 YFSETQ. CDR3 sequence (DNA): TGCGCCAGCAGCTGGACTAGCAACAATGAGCAGTTCTTC. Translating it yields CASSWTSNNEQFF.

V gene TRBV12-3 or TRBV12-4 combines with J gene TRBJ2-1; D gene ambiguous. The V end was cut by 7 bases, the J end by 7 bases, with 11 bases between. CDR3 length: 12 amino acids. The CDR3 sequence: CASTLYQNEQFF. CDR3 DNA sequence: TGTGCCAGCACCCTTTATCAGAATGAGCAGTTCTTC.

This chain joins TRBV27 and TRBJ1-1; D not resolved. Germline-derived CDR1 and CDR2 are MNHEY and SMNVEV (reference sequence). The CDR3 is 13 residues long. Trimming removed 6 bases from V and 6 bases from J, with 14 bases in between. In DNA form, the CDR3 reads TGTGCCAGCAGCGTAAGTAGGTTCGCTGAAGCTTTCTTT. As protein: CASSVSRFAEAFF.

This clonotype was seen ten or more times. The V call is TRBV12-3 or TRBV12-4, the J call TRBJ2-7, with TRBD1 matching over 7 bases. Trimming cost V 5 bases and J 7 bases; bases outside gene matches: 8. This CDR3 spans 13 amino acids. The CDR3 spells CASSPGTALEQYV. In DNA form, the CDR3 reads TGTGCCAGCAGTCCCGGGACAGCATTAGAGCAGTACGTC.

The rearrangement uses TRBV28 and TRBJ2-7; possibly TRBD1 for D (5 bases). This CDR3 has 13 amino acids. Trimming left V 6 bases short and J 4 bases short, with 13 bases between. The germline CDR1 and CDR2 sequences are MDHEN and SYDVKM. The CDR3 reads CASRPSDSYEQYV. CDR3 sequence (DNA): TGTGCCAGCAGACCATCAGACAGTTACGAGCAGTACGTC.

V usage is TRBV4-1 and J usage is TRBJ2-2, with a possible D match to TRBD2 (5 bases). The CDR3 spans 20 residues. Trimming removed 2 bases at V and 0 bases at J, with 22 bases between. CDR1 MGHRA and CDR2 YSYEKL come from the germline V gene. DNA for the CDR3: TGCGCCAGCAGCCAAAAACGGACCGGGAAATCAGACGCGAACACCGGGGAGCTGTTTTTT. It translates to CASSQKRTGKSDANTGELFF.

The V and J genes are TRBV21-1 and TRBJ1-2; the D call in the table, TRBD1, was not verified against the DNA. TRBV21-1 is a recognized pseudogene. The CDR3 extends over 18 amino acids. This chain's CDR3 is CGSRKRGTGDFGFYGYTF. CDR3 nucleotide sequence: TGTGGCAGCAGAAAGAGAGGGACAGGGGACTTTGGGTTCTATGGCTACACCTTC.

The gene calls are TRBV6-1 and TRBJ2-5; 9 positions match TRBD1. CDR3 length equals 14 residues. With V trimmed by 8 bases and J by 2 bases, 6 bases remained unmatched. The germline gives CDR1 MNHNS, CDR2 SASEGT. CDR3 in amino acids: CASGRQGGQETQYF. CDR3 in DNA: TGTGCCAGCGGTCGACAGGGGGGACAAGAGACCCAGTACTTC.

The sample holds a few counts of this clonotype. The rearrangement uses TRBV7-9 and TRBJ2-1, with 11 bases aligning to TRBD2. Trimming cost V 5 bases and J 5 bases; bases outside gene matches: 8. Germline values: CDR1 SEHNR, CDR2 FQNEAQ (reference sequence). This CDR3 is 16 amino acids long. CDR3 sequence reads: CASSPGLADMHNEQFF. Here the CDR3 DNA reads TGTGCCAGCAGCCCGGGACTAGCGGACATGCACAATGAGCAGTTCTTC.

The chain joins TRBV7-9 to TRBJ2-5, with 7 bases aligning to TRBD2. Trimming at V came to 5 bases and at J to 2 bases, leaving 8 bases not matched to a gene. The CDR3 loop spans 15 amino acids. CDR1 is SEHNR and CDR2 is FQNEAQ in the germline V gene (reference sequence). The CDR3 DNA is TGTGCCAGCAGCCCAATAGCGGGCACTCAAGAGACCCAGTACTTC. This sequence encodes CASSPIAGTQETQYF.

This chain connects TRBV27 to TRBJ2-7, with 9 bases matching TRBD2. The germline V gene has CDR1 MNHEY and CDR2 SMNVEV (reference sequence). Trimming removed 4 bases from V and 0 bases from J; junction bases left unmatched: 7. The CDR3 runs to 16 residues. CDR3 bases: TGTGCCAGCAGTTGGGCTAGCGGGGACCACTCCTACGAGCAGTACTTC. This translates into CASSWASGDHSYEQYF.

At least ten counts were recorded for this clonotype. This CDR3 is CASSKEGKGLTAKNIQYF. CDR3 DNA sequence: TGTGCCAGCAGCAAAGAAGGGAAGGGGTTAACGGCCAAAAACATTCAGTACTTC. The chain joins TRBV21-1 to TRBJ2-4; TRBD1 was called by the table and not checked on the DNA. TRBV21-1 is classified as a pseudogene. The CDR3 length is 18 residues.

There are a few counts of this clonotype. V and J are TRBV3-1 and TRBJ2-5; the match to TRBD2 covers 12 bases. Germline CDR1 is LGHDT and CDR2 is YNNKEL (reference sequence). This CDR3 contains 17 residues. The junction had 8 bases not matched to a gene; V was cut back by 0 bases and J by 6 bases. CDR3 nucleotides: TGTGCCAGCAGCCAAGAGCTAGCGGGGGGGCTGGCGAAGACCCAGTACTTC. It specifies CASSQELAGGLAKTQYF.

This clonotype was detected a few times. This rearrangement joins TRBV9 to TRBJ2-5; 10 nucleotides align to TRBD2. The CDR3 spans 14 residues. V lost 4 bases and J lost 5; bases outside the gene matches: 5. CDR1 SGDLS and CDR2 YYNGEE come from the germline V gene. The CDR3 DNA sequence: TGTGCCAGCAGCATATTAGCGGGAGGTGAGACCCAGTACTTC. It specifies CASSILAGGETQYF.